This TCR beta chain was recorded in a study of cytomegalovirus exposure and HLA in healthy donors. The PCR made use of 60 Vbeta and 13 Jbeta primers. Sequencing was performed with immunoSEQ multiplex PCR; in TCRdb, only in-frame clones are kept and a portion is missing. The data show some 130,000 clones, roughly 82% seen once. This CDR3 contains 15 residues. Looked up from germline, CDR1 is SGHVS and CDR2 is FQNEAQ. V trimming: 4 bases; J trimming: 4 bases; junction bases outside the gene matches: 6. V and J are TRBV7-8 and TRBJ1-2, with 10 bases lining up with TRBD1. Sequencing was performed on PBMCs. This receptor was identified in a male donor in good health and CMV-seropositive. The CDR3 sequence is CASSSRDRGIYGYTF. The DNA of the CDR3 is TGTGCCAGCAGCTCCCGGGACAGGGGCATCTATGGCTACACCTTC.